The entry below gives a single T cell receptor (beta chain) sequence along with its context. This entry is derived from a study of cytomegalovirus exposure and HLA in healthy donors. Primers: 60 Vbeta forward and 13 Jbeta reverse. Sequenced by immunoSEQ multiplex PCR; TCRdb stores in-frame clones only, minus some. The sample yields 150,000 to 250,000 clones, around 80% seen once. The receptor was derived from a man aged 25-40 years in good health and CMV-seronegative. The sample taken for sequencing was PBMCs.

CDR3: CSVDPDRALGDEQFF. DNA of the CDR3: TGCAGCGTTGACCCGGACAGGGCGTTGGGGGATGAGCAGTTCTTC. This chain connects TRBV29-1 to TRBJ2-1; TRBD1 matches 8 bases. Germline assignment: CDR1 SQVTM and CDR2 ANQGSEA. The CDR3 is 15 amino acids. V dropped 3 bases and J dropped 8; count of bases not matched to a gene: 12.